This T cell receptor (beta chain) was observed in a study of blood T cells in healthy people across ages (dated by TCRdb to 2014 to 2015). Background for the entire study: In model experiments, template switching captured roughly one uniquely barcoded TCR beta cDNA molecule for every two T cells. Age-related changes in TCR beta repertoire diversity were measured in the study by deep sequencing normalized with unique cDNA molecular identifiers. The donors were split into four age groups: young (average around 16 years), middle-aged (39), aged (roughly 60) and long-lived (more than 80). Donors of different ages were randomly distributed across sequencing lanes to avoid experimental bias. Two additional independent replicas of 1 million unique cDNA reads from the same blood draw were analyzed for two donors (one aged 18 to 30 and one aged 80 or older).

Of note for this clonotype: Its recognized antigen is unknown. The record has no base qualities; no much larger clone is one base away.

Library method: 5' RACE. Sequenced using an Illumina HiSeq 2500. A second PCR of roughly 7 to 11 cycles was performed with a sample-barcoded 5' primer and a J-beta primer mix. A unique molecular identifier was introduced onto each TCR beta cDNA molecule by a template-switch 5' adaptor carrying 12 random nucleotides. At least 3 million CDR3-containing paired-end reads were obtained from each sample. All of the RNA was converted into first-strand cDNA using the Mint cDNA synthesis kit, with a TRBC-specific oligonucleotide serving as the primer. Following uracil-DNA glycosylase treatment, a first 18-cycle PCR with universal primers M1SS and BC2_uni_R was performed on all cDNA. On the authors' methods: For normalization, 1 million high-quality reads were randomly selected from each sample, with every read carrying a distinct molecular identifier. Reads sharing molecular identifiers were discarded rather than binned into consensus sequences. MiTCR, with a Q25 quality threshold and the strictest error-elimination algorithm, was used for CDR3 identification, clonotype clustering and error correction. A nonparametric unseen species model with Euler transformation was used to estimate a lower bound on total TCR beta diversity. The public reads were quality trimmed at Q25 with fastp and then assembled into clones with MiXCR by TCRdb, keeping productive beta chains. Each record represents a unique CDR3 protein, reported with the most common genes and DNA among its rows. These V and J calls are TCRdb output, not the study's own analysis. This sample is represented by about 970,000 distinct CDR3 sequences; roughly half of them were singletons. Roughly 23% of the sample is held by the ten biggest clonotypes.

From the cysteine up to the phenylalanine, the CDR3 has a length of 11 residues. Only the CDR3 portion is preserved as DNA: 33 bases, with reading frame beginning at the first base. CDR1 LNHNV and CDR2 YYDKDF were looked up in the germline V gene (reference sequence). Trimming removed 8 bases from V and 4 bases from J, leaving 7 bases between the germline ends. The paper's findings and limits, for the study overall: Estimates of total diversity from one million sequenced T cells were regarded as lower bounds and underestimates. Since profiling was done on bulk unsorted PBMCs, naive and antigen-experienced compartments could not be conclusively compared. Compared with the aged group, the long-lived group had more naive CD4+ T cells, fewer expanded clones and increased TCR diversity, a pattern suggesting age selection. A strong correlation was found between observed TCR beta diversity and the percentage of naive T cells measured by flow cytometry. Donor CMV infection status was unknown, potentially confounding age-related changes in expanded clonotypes. Observed TCR beta diversity per million T cells fell roughly linearly with age, and a significant reduction was already apparent by age roughly 40.

Systemically healthy Caucasian individuals from Russia, roughly 40 in total and aged about 6 to 90 years, were included as donors. Each donor gave ten milliliters of peripheral blood, collected into EDTA-treated Vacutainer tubes. Ficoll-Paque density-gradient centrifugation was used to isolate PBMCs, with at least 7 million obtained per sample. Trizol reagent was used to extract total RNA from the PBMCs, yielding at least 5.5 micrograms per sample. Naive CD45RAhigh/CD27high T cell percentages were measured by flow cytometry on a PBMC aliquot from every donor. This TCR was sampled from a woman in her sixties in good health. The chain uses TRBV15 and TRBJ2-3, with the D gene call left open. The sample consisted of blood. The DNA is as follows: TGTGCCACCCCCGGGTCAGATACGCAGTATTTT. Its coded protein is CATPGSDTQYF.